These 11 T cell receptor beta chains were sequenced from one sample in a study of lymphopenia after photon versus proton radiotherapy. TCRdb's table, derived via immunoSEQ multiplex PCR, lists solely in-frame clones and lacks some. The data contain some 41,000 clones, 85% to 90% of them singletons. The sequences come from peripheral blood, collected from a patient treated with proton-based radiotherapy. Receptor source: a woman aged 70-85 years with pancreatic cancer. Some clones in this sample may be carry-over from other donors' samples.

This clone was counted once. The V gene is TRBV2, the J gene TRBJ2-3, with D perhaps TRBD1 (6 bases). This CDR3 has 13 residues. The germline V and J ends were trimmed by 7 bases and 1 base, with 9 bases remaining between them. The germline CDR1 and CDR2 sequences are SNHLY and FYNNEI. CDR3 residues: CASNRVGTDTQYF. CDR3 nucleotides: TGTGCCAGCAACAGGGTAGGCACAGATACGCAGTATTTT.

CDR3 amino acids: CASSPRGQGLYYEQYF. CDR3 DNA sequence: TGTGCCAGCAGTCCGAGAGGCCAGGGCCTCTATTACGAGCAGTACTTC. V is TRBV25-1 and J is TRBJ2-7, with D maybe TRBD1 (5 bases). CDR1 is MGHDK and CDR2 is SYGVNS in the germline V gene. CDR3 length equals 16 residues. The V end lost 5 bases, the J end lost 4 bases, and 21 bases lay between the germline ends.

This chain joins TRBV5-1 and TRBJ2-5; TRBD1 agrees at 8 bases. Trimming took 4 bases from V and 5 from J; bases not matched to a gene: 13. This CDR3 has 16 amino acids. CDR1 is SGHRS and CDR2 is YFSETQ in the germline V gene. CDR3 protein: CASSLTTGGSGETQYF. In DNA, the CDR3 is TGCGCCAGCAGCCTAACAACAGGGGGAAGTGGCGAGACCCAGTACTTC.

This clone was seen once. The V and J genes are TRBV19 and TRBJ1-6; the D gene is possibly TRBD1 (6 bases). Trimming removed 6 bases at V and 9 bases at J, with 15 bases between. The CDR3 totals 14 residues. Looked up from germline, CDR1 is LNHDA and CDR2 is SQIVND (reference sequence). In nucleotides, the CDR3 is TGTGCCAGTAGAAAACAGGGTGAGGCTTCACCCCTCCACTTT. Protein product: CASRKQGEASPLHF.

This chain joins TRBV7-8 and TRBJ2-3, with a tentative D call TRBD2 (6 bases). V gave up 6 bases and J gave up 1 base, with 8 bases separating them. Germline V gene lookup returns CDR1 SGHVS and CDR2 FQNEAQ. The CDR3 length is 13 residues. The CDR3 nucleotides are TGTGCCAGCAGGACTAGGGGCACAGATACGCAGTATTTT. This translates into CASRTRGTDTQYF. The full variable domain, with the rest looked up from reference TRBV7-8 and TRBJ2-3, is GAGVSQSPRYKVAKRGQDVALRCDPISGHVSLFWYQQALGQGPEFLTYFQNEAQLDKSGLPSDRFFAERPEGSVSTLKIQRTQQEDSAVYLCASRTRGTDTQYFGPGTRLTVL.

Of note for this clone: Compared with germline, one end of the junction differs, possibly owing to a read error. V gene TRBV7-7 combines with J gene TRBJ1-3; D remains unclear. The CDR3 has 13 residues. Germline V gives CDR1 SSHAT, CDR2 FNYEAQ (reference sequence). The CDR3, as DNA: TGTGCTAGCAGCACGGCGCCTGGAAACACCATATATTTT. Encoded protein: CASSTAPGNTIYF.

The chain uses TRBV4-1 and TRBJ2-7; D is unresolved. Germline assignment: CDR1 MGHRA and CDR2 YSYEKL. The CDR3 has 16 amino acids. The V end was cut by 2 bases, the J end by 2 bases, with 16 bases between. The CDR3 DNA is TGCGCCAGCAGCCAAAGTTCCGCCGAGACACCCTACGAGCAGTACTTC. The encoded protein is CASSQSSAETPYEQYF.

DNA for the CDR3: TGTGCCAGCAGCTTATTCGGGGTTCGCAATGAGCAGTTCTTC. It translates to CASSLFGVRNEQFF. The chain combines TRBV7-2 with TRBJ2-1; tentatively, D is TRBD2 (5 bases). The germline V gene encodes CDR1 SGHTA and CDR2 FQGNSA. The CDR3 has 14 residues. The V gene lost 2 bases and the J gene lost 6 bases, with 11 bases spanning the gap.

Here the CDR3 reads CASSDSGDSWGQAQYF. The CDR3 DNA sequence: TGTGCCAGCAGTGACTCCGGGGACAGCTGGGGTCAGGCGCAGTACTTC. The chain employs TRBV6-4 and TRBJ2-7; 7 positions agree with TRBD1. V gave up 0 bases and J gave up 9 bases; unmatched junction bases: 14. CDR1 is MRHNA, CDR2 SNTAGT, per germline. CDR3 length: 16 residues.

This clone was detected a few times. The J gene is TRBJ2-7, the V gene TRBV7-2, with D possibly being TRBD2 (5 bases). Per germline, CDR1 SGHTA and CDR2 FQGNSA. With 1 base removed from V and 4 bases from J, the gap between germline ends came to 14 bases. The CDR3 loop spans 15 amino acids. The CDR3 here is CASSLGVPSQYEQYF. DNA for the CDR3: TGTGCCAGCAGCTTAGGGGTCCCTAGCCAATACGAGCAGTACTTC.

In nucleotides, the CDR3 is TGTGCCAGCTCACCTGTAGAGAATCAGCCCCAGCATTTT. It yields the protein CASSPVENQPQHF. The chain is built from TRBV18 and TRBJ1-5, with D unclear. This CDR3 comprises 13 residues. Between the trimmed V and J ends, which lost 3 bases and 4 bases, there was a span of 7 bases. Germline V CDR1 and CDR2: KGHSH, LQKENI.